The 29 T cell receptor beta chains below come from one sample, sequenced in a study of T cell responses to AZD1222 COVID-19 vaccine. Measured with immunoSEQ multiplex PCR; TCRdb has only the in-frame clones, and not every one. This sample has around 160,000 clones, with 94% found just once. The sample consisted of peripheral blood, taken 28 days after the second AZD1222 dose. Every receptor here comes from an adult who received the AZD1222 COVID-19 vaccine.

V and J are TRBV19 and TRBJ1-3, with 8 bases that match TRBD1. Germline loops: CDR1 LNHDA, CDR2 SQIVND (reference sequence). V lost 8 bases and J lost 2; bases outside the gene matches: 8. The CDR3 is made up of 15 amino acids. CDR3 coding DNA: TGTGCCAGTTTCAGGACAGGGCGGGCTGGAAACACCATATATTTT. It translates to CASFRTGRAGNTIYF.

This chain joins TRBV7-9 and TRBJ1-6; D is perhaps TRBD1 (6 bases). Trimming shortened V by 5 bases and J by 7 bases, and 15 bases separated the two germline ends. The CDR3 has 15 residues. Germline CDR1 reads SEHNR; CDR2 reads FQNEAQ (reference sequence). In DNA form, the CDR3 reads TGTGCCAGCAGCCCCGCCGGGACACGAAATTCACCCCTCCACTTT. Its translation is CASSPAGTRNSPLHF.

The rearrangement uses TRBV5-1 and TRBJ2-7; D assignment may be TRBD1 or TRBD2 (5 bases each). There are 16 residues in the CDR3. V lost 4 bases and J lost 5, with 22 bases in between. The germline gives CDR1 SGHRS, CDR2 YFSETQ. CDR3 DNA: TGCGCCAGCAGCCGAGGGTCAGGGCCTCCCCCCCACGAGCAGTACTTC. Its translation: CASSRGSGPPPHEQYF.

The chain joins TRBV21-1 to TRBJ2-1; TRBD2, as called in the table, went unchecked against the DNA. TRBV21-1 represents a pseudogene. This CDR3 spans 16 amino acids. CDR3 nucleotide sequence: TGTGCCAGCAGCAAAGGGCCGGCGGGAGATCACAATGAGCAGTTCTTC. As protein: CASSKGPAGDHNEQFF.

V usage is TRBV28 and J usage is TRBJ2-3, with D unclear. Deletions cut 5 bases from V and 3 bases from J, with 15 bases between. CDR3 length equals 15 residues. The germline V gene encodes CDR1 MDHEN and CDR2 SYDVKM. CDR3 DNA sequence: TGTGCCAGCAGTCAACTTGCGGAACTAACAGATACGCAGTATTTT. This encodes CASSQLAELTDTQYF.

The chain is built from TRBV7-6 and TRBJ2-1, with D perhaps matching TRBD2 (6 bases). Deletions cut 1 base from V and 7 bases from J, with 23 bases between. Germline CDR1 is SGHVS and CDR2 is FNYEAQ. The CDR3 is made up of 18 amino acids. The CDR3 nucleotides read TGTGCCAGCAGCTTAGTCGGGGAGGCGGCAGGAGGAAGGAATGAGCAGTTCTTC. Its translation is CASSLVGEAAGGRNEQFF.

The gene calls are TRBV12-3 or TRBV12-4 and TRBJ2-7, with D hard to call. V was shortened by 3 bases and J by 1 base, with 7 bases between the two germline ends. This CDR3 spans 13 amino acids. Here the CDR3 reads CASSFGLSYEQYF. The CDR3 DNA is TGTGCCAGCAGTTTCGGTTTATCCTACGAGCAGTACTTC.

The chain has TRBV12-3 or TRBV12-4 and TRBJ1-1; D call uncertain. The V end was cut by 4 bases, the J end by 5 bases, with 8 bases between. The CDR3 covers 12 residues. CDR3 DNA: TGTGCCAGCAGTTGGGCCGGGACTGAAGCTTTCTTT. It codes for CASSWAGTEAFF.

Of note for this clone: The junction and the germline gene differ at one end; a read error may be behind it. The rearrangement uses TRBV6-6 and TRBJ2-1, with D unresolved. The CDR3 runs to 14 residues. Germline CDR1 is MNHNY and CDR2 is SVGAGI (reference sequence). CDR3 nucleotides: TGTGCCAGCACTTACTCGTCTGATGGCAATGAGCAGTTCTTC. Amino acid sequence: CASTYSSDGNEQFF.

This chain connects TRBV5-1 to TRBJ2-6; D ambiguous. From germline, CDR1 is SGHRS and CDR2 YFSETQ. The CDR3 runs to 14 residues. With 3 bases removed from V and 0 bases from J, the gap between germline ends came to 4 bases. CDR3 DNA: TGCGCCAGCAGCTCCAGCTCTGGGGCCAACGTCCTGACTTTC. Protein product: CASSSSSGANVLTF.

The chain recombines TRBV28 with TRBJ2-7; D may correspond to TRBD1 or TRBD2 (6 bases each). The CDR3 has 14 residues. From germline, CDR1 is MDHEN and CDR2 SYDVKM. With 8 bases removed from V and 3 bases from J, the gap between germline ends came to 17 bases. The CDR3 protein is CASDSKGGHYEQYF. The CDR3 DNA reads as TGTGCCAGCGACTCCAAAGGGGGGCACTACGAGCAGTACTTC. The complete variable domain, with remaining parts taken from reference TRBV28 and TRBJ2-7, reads DVKVTQSSRYLVKRTGEKVFLECVQDMDHENMFWYRQDPGLGLRLIYFSYDVKMKEKGDIPEGYSVSREKKERFSLILESASTNQTSMYLCASDSKGGHYEQYFGPGTRLTVT.

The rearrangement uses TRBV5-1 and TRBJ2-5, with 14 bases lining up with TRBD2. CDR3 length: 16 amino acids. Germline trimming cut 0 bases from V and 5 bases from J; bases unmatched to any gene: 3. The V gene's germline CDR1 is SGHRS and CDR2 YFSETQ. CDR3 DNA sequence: TGCGCCAGCAGCTTGGGGGGACTAGCGGGGGCTGAGACCCAGTACTTC. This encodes CASSLGGLAGAETQYF.

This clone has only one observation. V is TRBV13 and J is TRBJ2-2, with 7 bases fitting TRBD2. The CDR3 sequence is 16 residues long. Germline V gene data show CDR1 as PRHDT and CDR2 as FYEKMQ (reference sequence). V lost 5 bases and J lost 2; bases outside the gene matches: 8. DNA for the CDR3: TGTGCCAGCAGCCCATCGGGCGGGAGCAACACCGGGGAGCTGTTTTTT. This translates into CASSPSGGSNTGELFF.

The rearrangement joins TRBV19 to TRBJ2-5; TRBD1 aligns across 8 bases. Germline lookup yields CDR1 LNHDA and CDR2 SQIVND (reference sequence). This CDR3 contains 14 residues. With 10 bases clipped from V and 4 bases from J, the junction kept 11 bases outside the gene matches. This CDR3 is CATKQGGGGETQYF. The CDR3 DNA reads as TGTGCCACCAAACAGGGGGGAGGAGGAGAGACCCAGTACTTC.

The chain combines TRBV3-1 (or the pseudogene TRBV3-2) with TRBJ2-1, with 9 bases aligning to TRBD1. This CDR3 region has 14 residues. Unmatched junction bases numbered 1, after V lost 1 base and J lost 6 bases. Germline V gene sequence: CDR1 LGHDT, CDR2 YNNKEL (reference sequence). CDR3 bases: TGTGCCAGCAGCCAAGGGACAGGGGTCAATGAGCAGTTCTTC. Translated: CASSQGTGVNEQFF.

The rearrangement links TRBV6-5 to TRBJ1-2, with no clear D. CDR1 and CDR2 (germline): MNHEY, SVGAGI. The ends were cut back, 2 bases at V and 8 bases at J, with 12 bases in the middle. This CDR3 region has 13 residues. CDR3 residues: CASSYGQAGGYTF. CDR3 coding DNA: TGTGCCAGCAGTTACGGGCAGGCTGGGGGCTACACCTTC.

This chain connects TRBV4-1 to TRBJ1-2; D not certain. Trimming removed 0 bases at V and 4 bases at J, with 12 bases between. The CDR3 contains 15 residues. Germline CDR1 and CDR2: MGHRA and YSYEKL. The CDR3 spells CASSQERPTTYGYTF. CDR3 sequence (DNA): TGCGCCAGCAGCCAAGAAAGGCCCACGACCTATGGCTACACCTTC.

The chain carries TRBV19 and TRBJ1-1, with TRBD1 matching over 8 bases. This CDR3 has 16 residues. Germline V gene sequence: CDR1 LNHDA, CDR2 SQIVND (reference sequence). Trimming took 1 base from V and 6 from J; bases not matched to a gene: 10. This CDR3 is CASSIVGQGVGSEAFF. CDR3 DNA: TGTGCCAGTAGTATAGTCGGACAGGGTGTTGGCTCTGAAGCTTTCTTT. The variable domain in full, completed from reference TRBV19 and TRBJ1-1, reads DGGITQSPKYLFRKEGQNVTLSCEQNLNHDAMYWYRQDPGQGLRLIYYSQIVNDFQKGDIAEGYSVSREKKESFPLTVTSAQKNPTAFYLCASSIVGQGVGSEAFFGQGTRLTVV.

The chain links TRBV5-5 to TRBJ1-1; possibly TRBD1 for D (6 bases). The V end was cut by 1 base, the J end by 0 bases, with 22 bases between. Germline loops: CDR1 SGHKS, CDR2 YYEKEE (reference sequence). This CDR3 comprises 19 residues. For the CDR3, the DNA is TGTGCCAGCAGCTTGCGGTTGATTGGGGGCTCGGGAATGAACACTGAAGCTTTCTTT. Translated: CASSLRLIGGSGMNTEAFF.

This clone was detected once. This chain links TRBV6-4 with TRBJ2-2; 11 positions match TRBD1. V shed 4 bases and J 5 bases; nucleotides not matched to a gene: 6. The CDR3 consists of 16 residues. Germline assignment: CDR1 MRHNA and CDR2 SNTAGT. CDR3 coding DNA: TGTGCCAGCAGTGGGACAGGGGGCGCAAGTACCGGGGAGCTGTTTTTT. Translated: CASSGTGGASTGELFF.

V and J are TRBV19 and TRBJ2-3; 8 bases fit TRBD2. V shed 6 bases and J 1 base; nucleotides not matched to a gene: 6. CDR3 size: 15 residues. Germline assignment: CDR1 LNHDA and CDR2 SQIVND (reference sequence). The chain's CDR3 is CASRAGAGGTDTQYF. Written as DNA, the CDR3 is TGTGCCAGTAGGGCGGGAGCGGGAGGCACAGATACGCAGTATTTT.

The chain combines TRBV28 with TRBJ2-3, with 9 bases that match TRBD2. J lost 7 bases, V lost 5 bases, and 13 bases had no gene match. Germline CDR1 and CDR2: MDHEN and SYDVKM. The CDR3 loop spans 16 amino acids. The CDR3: CASSTLGGLAFYTQYF. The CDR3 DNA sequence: TGTGCCAGCAGTACTCTGGGGGGACTAGCATTTTATACGCAGTATTTT.

The CDR3 DNA sequence: TGTGCCAGCAGCCCCTTTTTGGGGGCGGAATCCTACAATGAGCAGTTCTTC. Translation gives CASSPFLGAESYNEQFF. The chain links TRBV3-1 (or the pseudogene TRBV3-2) to TRBJ2-1; D perhaps matches TRBD1 (6 bases). The CDR3 covers 17 residues. The V gene's germline CDR1 is LGHDT and CDR2 YNNKEL (reference sequence). Trimming shortened V by 4 bases and J by 1 base, and 17 bases separated the two germline ends.

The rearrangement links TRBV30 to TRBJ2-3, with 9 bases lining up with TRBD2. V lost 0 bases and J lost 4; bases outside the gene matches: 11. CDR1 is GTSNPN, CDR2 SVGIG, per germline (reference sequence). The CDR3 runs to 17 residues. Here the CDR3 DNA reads TGTGCCTGGAGTGTGGCGGGAGGGCCGGGTTTAGCAGATACGCAGTATTTT. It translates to CAWSVAGGPGLADTQYF.

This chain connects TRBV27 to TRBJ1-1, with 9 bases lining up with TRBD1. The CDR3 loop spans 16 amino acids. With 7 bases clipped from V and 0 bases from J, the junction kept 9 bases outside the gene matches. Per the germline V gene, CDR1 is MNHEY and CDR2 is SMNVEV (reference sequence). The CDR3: CASTPLGTGLNTEAFF. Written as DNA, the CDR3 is TGTGCCAGCACCCCGCTAGGGACAGGGCTGAACACTGAAGCTTTCTTT.

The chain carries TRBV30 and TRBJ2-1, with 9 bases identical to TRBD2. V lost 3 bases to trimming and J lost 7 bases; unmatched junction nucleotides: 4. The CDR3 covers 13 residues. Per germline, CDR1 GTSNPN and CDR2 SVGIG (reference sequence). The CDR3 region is CAWRRSGGNEQFF. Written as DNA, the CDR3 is TGTGCCTGGAGACGTAGCGGGGGTAATGAGCAGTTCTTC.

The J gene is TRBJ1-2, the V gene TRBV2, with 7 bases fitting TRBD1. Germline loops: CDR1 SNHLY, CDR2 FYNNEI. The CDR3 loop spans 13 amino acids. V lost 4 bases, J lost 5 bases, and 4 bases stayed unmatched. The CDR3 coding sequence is TGTGCCAGCAGTGTGACAGGGAAGTATGGCTACACCTTC. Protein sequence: CASSVTGKYGYTF.

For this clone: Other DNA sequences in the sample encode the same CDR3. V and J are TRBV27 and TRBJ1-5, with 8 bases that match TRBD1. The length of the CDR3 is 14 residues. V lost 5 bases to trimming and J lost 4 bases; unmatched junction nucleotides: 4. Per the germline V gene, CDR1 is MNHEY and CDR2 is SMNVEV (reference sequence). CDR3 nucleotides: TGTGCCAGCAGTCTACGGACAGGGAATCAGCCCCAGCATTTT. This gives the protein CASSLRTGNQPQHF.

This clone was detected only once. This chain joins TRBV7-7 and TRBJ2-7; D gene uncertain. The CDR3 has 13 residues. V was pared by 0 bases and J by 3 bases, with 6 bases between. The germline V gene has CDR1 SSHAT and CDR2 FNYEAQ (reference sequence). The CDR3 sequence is CASSLADGYEQYF. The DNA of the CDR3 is TGTGCCAGCAGCTTAGCGGACGGCTACGAGCAGTACTTC.